This T cell receptor (beta chain) originates from a study of blood T cell repertoires in COVID-19. Study at large: Acute and convalescent COVID-19 samples came from the United States, Italy and Spain. Nucleic acid was either cDNA or gDNA, and it came from T cells, B-cell-depleted T cells, or PBMCs.

As processed by the authors: How many nucleated cells were present was estimated from reference gene primer amplification. The protocol was immunoSEQ multiplex PCR, while the TCRdb copy is restricted to in-frame clones and leaves out a portion. V and J calls and clone size are those listed in that table; D and trimming were worked out from the DNA. Of 55,000 to 75,000 clones listed, about 87% are singletons. Germline CDR1 is GTSNPN and CDR2 is SVGIG (reference sequence). V was clipped by 5 bases and J by 5 bases; unmatched bases: 2. The CDR3 consists of 13 residues. This receptor was obtained from a human donor with active COVID-19. The donor label of this sample is uncertain. This chain uses TRBV30 with TRBJ1-4, with 10 positions matching TRBD1. The sample consisted of peripheral blood. CDR3 in amino acids: CAWGTGVNEKLFF. Written as DNA, the CDR3 is TGTGCCTGGGGGACAGGGGTAAATGAAAAACTGTTTTTT.